The rows below give T cell receptor beta chains drawn from one sample of a study of shared clonotypes between healthy human individuals. Data came from immunoSEQ multiplex PCR; TCRdb stores just in-frame clones and leaves some out. The data hold fewer than 1.8 million clones, with approximately 98.5% observed a single time. Sequenced: naive CD4+ T cells sorted from blood. These receptors all stem from a man between 25 and 39 years old in good health. The CDR3 runs from the conserved cysteine through the conserved F or W. A D gene is named only where the DNA matches it firmly. Expanded clones get a size class; other rows say once, few or many, or leave the size out.

clone_size: -
v_call: TRBV9
j_call: TRBJ2-1
d_call: TRBD2
cdr3_nt: TGTGCCAGCAGCCCCCTCACTAGCGGGGCCTACAATGAGCAGTTCTTC
cdr3_aa: CASSPLTSGAYNEQFF

clone_size: -
v_call: TRBV5-4
j_call: TRBJ2-7
d_call: TRBD1
cdr3_nt: TGTGCCAGCAGCTCCACAGACAGGGGCTCCTACGAGCAGTACTTC
cdr3_aa: CASSSTDRGSYEQYF

clone_size: -
v_call: TRBV9
j_call: TRBJ1-1
d_call: TRBD1
cdr3_nt: TGTGCCAGCAGCGTTACACAGGGGGTCGACACTGAAGCTTTCTTT
cdr3_aa: CASSVTQGVDTEAFF

clone_size: -
v_call: TRBV5-1
j_call: TRBJ1-2
d_call: TRBD1
cdr3_nt: TGCGCCAGCAGCTTGGAGGCGACAGGGGTGAACTATGGCTACACCTTC
cdr3_aa: CASSLEATGVNYGYTF

clone_size: -
v_call: TRBV7-8
j_call: TRBJ1-2
d_call: -
cdr3_nt: TGTGCCAGCAGCTCGAGAACTTCGGCTGGCTACACCTTC
cdr3_aa: CASSSRTSAGYTF

clone_size: -
v_call: TRBV30
j_call: TRBJ1-2
d_call: -
cdr3_nt: TGTGCCTGGAGTGGGGAGAGCACCTACACCTTC
cdr3_aa: CAWSGESTYTF

clone_size: -
v_call: TRBV19
j_call: TRBJ1-5
d_call: -
cdr3_nt: TGTGCCAGTAGTACCGTGGGGGGATATAGCAATCAGCCCCAGCATTTT
cdr3_aa: CASSTVGGYSNQPQHF

clone_size: -
v_call: TRBV28
j_call: TRBJ2-7
d_call: -
cdr3_nt: TGTGCCAGCAGTTTATATAGAGTGTCCTACGAGCAGTACTTC
cdr3_aa: CASSLYRVSYEQYF

clone_size: -
v_call: TRBV4-3
j_call: TRBJ2-1
d_call: -
cdr3_nt: TGCGCCAGCAGCCAAGTTGTATGGACCCAAGAGCAGTTCTTC
cdr3_aa: CASSQVVWTQEQFF

clone_size: -
v_call: TRBV18
j_call: TRBJ2-7
d_call: TRBD2
cdr3_nt: TGTGCCAGCTCTCCCCAGACTAGCGAGTATGCGCACGAGCAGTACTTC
cdr3_aa: CASSPQTSEYAHEQYF

clone_size: once
v_call: TRBV6-6
j_call: TRBJ1-4
d_call: -
cdr3_nt: TGTGCCAGCACCCTCCGAGGGGGGGGAGCTAATGAAAAACTGTTTTTT
cdr3_aa: CASTLRGGGANEKLFF

clone_size: -
v_call: TRBV5-1
j_call: TRBJ2-3
d_call: -
cdr3_nt: TGCGCCAGCCGTTTGGGTCACCCTAGCACAGATACGCAGTATTTT
cdr3_aa: CASRLGHPSTDTQYF

clone_size: -
v_call: TRBV15
j_call: TRBJ2-7
d_call: -
cdr3_nt: TGTGCCACCCGGCAGGGGACCTACGAGCAGTACTTC
cdr3_aa: CATRQGTYEQYF

clone_size: -
v_call: TRBV5-3
j_call: TRBJ2-3
d_call: -
cdr3_nt: TGTGCCAGAAGCTCACCTGGGGCTAGCGAGTTCACAGATACGCAGTATTTT
cdr3_aa: CARSSPGASEFTDTQYF